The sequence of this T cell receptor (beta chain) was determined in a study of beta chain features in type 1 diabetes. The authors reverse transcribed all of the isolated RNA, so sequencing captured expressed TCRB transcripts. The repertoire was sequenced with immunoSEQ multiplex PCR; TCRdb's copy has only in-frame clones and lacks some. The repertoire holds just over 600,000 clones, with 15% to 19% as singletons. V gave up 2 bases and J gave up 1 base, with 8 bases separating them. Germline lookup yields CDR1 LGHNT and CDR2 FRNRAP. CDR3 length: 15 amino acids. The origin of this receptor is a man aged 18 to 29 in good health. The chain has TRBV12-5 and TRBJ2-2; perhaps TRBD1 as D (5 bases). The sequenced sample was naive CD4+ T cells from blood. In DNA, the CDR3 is TGTGCTAGTGGTTTGAGGGGCGTGAACACCGGGGAGCTGTTTTTT. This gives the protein CASGLRGVNTGELFF.